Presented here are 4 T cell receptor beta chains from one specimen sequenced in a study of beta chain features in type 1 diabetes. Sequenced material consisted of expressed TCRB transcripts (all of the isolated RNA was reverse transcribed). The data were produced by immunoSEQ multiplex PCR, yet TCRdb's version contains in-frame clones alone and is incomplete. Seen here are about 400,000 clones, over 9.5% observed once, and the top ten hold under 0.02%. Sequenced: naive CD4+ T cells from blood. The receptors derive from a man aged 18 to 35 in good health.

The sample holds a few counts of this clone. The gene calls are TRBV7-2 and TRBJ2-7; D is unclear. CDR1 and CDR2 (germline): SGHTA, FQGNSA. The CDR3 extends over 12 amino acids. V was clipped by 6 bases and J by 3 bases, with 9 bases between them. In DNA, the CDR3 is TGTGCCAGCAGTCCAGGTCGCTACGAGCAGTACTTC. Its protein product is CASSPGRYEQYF.

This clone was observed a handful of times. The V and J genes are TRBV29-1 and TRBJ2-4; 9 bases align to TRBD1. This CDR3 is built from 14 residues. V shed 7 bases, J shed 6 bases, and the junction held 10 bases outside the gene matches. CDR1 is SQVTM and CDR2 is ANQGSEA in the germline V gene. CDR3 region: CSGREQGAGNIQYF. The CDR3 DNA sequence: TGCAGCGGCCGGGAACAGGGGGCGGGAAACATTCAGTACTTC.

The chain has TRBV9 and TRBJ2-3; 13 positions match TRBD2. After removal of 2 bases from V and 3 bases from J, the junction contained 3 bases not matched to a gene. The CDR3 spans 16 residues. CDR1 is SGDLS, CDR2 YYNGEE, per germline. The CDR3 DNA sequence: TGTGCCAGCAGCGTCGGACTAGCGGGGGTAACAGATACGCAGTATTTT. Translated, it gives CASSVGLAGVTDTQYF.

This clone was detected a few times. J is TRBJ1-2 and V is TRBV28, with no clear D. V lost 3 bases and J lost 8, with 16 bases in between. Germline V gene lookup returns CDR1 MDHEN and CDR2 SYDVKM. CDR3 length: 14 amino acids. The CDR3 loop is CASSLRIGSYGYTF. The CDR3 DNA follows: TGTGCCAGCAGTTTGAGGATCGGGTCATACGGCTACACCTTC.